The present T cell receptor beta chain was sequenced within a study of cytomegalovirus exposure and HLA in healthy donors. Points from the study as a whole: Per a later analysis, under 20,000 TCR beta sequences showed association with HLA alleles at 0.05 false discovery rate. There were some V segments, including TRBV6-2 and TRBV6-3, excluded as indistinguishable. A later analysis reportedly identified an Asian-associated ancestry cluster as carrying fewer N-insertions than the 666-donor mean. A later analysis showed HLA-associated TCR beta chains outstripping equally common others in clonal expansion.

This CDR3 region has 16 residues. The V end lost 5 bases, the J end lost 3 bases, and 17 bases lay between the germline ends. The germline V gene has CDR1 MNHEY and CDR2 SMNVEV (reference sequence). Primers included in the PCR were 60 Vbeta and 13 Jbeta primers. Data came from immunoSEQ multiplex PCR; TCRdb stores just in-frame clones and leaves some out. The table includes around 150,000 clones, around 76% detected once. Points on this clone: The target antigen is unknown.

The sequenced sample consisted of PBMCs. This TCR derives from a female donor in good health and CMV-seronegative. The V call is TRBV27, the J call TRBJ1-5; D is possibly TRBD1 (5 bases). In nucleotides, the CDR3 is TGTGCCAGCAGTCCCACCCGGCGGGGGAACAATCAGCCCCAGCATTTT. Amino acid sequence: CASSPTRRGNNQPQHF.